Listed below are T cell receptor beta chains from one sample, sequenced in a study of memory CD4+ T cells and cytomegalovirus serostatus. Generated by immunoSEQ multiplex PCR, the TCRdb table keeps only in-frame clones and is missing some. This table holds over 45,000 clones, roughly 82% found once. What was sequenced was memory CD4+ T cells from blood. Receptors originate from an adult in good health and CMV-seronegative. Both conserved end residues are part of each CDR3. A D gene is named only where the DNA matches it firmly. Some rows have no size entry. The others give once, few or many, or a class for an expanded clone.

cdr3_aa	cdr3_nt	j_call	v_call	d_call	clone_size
CASSLRSTSGVYNEQFF	TGTGCCAGCAGCCTCAGATCCACTAGCGGGGTCTACAATGAGCAGTTCTTC	TRBJ2-1	TRBV11-1	TRBD2	NA
CASRRQGNYEQYF	TGTGCCAGCAGACGACAGGGGAACTACGAGCAGTACTTC	TRBJ2-7	TRBV27	TRBD1	few
CASSLPTGKGGNEQFF	TGTGCCAGCAGTTTACCCACAGGAAAGGGGGGGAATGAGCAGTTCTTC	TRBJ2-1	TRBV28	NA	few
CASSQGWGGDQPQHF	TGCGCCAGCAGCCAAGGATGGGGGGGGGATCAGCCCCAGCATTTT	TRBJ1-5	TRBV5-5	NA	NA
CASSFPFGAMNTEAFF	TGTGCCAGCAGTTTCCCGTTCGGAGCGATGAACACTGAAGCTTTCTTT	TRBJ1-1	TRBV28	NA	NA
CASSVRIGPEQYF	TGTGCCAGCAGTGTCCGGATCGGGCCCGAGCAGTACTTC	TRBJ2-7	TRBV6-1	NA	once
CASSPWGQIYSPLHF	TGTGCCAGCAGCCCTTGGGGACAGATTTATTCACCCCTCCACTTT	TRBJ1-6	TRBV28	TRBD1	NA
CASSLEAAYGYTF	TGCGCCAGCAGCTTGGAGGCAGCCTATGGCTACACCTTC	TRBJ1-2	TRBV5-1	NA	NA
CASSVGATSGGETQYF	TGTGCCAGCAGCGTGGGGGCCACTAGCGGGGGAGAGACCCAGTACTTC	TRBJ2-5	TRBV9	TRBD2	NA
CASRPQGNTEAFF	TGTGCCAGCAGGCCACAGGGTAACACTGAAGCTTTCTTT	TRBJ1-1	TRBV11-1	NA	NA
CASSWGQGRQETQYF	TGTGCCAGCAGCTGGGGACAGGGGCGGCAAGAGACCCAGTACTTC	TRBJ2-5	TRBV7-2	TRBD1	NA
CSVGVAGVDTQYF	TGCAGCGTTGGAGTAGCGGGGGTTGATACGCAGTATTTT	TRBJ2-3	TRBV29-1	TRBD2	NA
CASSHRADSGSPLHF	TGTGCCAGCAGTCATCGGGCCGATTCGGGATCACCCCTCCACTTT	TRBJ1-6	TRBV6-5	NA	NA
CSVLRTGREQFF	TGCAGCGTTCTCCGGACTGGTCGTGAGCAGTTCTTC	TRBJ2-1	TRBV29-1	NA	NA
CASSLRAVSNQPQHF	TGTGCCAGCAGCTTAAGGGCAGTTAGCAATCAGCCCCAGCATTTT	TRBJ1-5	TRBV7-2	NA	NA
CASSFKQVEVYF	TGTGCCAGCAGTTTTAAACAGGTCGAGGTGTACTTC	TRBJ2-7	TRBV28	NA	NA
CASSLGLSTKADTQYF	TGTGCCAGCAGCTTAGGGCTATCGACGAAGGCAGATACGCAGTATTTT	TRBJ2-3	TRBV11-2	NA	NA
CASSLVGGGELFF	TGTGCCAGCAGCTTAGTCGGGGGCGGGGAGCTGTTTTTT	TRBJ2-2	TRBV11-3	NA	NA
CASSSTSGGAYNEQFF	TGTGCCAGCAGTTCGACTAGCGGGGGGGCCTACAATGAGCAGTTCTTC	TRBJ2-1	TRBV6-6	TRBD2	NA
CASSEGQVNSPLHF	TGTGCCAGCAGCGAGGGACAGGTGAATTCACCCCTCCACTTT	TRBJ1-6	TRBV11-3	TRBD1	NA
CASSLWPGWNTEAFF	TGTGCCAGCAGCTTGTGGCCGGGGTGGAACACTGAAGCTTTCTTT	TRBJ1-1	TRBV5-6	NA	NA
CASRGDSGYGYTF	TGTGCCAGCAGGGGGGATTCGGGCTATGGCTACACCTTC	TRBJ1-2	TRBV28	NA	NA
CASSISLLSSYEQYF	TGTGCCAGTAGTATCAGTCTCCTGAGCTCCTACGAGCAGTACTTC	TRBJ2-7	TRBV19	NA	NA
CASSIGGQRDTQYF	TGTGCCAGTAGTATCGGGGGGCAGAGAGATACGCAGTATTTT	TRBJ2-3	TRBV19	NA	NA